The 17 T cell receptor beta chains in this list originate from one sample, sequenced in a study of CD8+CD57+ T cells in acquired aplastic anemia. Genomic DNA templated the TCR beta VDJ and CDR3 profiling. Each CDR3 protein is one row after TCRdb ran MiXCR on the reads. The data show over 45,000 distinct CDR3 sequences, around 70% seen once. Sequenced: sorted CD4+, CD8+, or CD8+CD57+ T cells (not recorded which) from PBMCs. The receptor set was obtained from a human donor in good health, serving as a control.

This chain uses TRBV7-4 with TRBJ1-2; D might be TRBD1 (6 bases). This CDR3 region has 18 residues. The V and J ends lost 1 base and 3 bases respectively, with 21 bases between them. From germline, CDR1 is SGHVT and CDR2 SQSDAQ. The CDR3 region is CASSLERQGRESYYGYTF. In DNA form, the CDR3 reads TGTGCCAGCAGCTTAGAGAGGCAGGGGAGGGAATCCTACTATGGCTACACCTTC.

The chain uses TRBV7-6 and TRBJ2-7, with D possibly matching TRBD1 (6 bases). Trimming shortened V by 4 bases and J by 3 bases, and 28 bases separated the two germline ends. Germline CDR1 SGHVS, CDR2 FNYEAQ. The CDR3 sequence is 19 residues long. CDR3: CASSSRPPGQVSAYYEQYF. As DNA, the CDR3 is TGTGCCAGCAGCTCGCGACCACCGGGACAAGTATCCGCGTACTACGAGCAGTACTTC.

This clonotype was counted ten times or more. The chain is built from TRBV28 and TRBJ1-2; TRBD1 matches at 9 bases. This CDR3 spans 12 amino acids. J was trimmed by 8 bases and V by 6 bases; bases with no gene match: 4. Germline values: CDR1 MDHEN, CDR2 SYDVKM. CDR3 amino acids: CASRGDRVGYTF. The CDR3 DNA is TGTGCCAGCAGGGGGGACAGGGTGGGCTACACCTTC.

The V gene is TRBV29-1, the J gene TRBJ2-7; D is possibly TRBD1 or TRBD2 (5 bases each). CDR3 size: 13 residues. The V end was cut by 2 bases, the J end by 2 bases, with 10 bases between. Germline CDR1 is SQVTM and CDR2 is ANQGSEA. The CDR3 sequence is CSVESRGTYEQYF. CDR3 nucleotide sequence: TGCAGCGTTGAATCGAGGGGCACCTACGAGCAGTACTTC.

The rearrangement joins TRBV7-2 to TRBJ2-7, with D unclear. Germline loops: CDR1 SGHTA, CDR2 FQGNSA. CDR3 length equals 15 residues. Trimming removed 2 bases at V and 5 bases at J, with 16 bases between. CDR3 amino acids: CASSLPSGPNHEQYF. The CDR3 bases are TGTGCCAGCAGCTTACCTTCCGGCCCCAACCACGAGCAGTACTTC.

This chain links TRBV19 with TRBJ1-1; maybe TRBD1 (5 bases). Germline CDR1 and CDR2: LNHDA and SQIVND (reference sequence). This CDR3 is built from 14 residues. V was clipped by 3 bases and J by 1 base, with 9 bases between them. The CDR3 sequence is CASSIGTRNTEAFF. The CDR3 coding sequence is TGTGCCAGTAGTATTGGGACGAGGAACACTGAAGCTTTCTTT.

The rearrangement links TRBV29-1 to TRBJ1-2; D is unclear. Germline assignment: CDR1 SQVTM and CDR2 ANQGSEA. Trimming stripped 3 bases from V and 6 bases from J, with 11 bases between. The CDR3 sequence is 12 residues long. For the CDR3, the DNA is TGCAGCGTTGACTCGGGGATAAATGGCTACACCTTC. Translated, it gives CSVDSGINGYTF.

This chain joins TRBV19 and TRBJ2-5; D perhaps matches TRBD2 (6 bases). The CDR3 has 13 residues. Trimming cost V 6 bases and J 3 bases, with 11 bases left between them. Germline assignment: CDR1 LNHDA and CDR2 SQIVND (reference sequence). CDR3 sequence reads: CASRRDLEETQYF. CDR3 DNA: TGTGCCAGTAGGCGGGACTTAGAAGAGACCCAGTACTTC.

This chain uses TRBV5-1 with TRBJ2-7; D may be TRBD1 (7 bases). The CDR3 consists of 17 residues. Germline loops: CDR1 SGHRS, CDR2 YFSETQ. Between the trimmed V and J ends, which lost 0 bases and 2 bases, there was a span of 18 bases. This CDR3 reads CASSLVLTQGEAYEQYF. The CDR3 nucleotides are TGCGCCAGCAGCTTGGTCCTTACTCAGGGGGAGGCCTACGAGCAGTACTTC.

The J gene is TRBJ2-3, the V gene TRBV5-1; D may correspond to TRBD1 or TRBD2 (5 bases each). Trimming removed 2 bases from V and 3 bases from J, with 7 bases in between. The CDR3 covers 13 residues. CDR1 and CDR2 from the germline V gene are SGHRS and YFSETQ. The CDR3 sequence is CASSFEGTDTQYF. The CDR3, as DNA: TGCGCCAGCAGCTTCGAGGGGACAGATACGCAGTATTTT.

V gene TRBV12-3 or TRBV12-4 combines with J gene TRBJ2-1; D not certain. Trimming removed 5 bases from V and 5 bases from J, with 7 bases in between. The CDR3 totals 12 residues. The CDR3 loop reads CASSRFNNEQFF. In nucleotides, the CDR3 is TGTGCCAGCAGTCGCTTTAACAATGAGCAGTTCTTC.

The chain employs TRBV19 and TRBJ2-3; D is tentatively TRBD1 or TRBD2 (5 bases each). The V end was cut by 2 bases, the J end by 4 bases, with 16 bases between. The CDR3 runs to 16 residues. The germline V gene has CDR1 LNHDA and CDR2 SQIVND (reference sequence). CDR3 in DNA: TGTGCCAGTAGTATATCCGAGGGGAATCCCCCAGATACGCAGTATTTT. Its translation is CASSISEGNPPDTQYF.

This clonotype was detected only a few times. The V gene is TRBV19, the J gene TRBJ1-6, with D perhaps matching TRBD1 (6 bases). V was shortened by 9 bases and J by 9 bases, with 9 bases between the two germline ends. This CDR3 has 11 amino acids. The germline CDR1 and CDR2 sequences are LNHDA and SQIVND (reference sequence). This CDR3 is CASGQISPLHF. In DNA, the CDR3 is TGTGCCAGCGGACAGATTTCACCCCTCCACTTT. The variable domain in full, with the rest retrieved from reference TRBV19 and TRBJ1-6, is DGGITQSPKYLFRKEGQNVTLSCEQNLNHDAMYWYRQDPGQGLRLIYYSQIVNDFQKGDIAEGYSVSREKKESFPLTVTSAQKNPTAFYLCASGQISPLHFGNGTRLTVT.

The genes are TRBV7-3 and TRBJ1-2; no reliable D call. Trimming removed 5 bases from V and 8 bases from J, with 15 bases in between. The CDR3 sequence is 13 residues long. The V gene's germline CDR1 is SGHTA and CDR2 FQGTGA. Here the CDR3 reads CASSAGSLGGYTF. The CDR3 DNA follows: TGTGCCAGCAGCGCGGGAAGTTTGGGAGGCTACACCTTC.

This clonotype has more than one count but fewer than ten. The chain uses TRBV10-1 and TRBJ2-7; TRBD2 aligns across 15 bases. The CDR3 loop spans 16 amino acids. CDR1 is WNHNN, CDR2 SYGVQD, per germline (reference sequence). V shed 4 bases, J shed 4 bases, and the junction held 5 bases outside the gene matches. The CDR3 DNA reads TGCGCCAGCAGTGCCAACGGACTAGCGGGAGGGTACGAGCAGTACTTC. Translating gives CASSANGLAGGYEQYF.

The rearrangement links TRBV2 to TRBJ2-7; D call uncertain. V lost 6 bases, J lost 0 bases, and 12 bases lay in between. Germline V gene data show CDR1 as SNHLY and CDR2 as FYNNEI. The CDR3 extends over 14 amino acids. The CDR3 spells CASSPRGSSYEQYV. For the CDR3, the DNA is TGTGCCAGCAGCCCCCGCGGTAGCTCCTACGAGCAGTACGTC.

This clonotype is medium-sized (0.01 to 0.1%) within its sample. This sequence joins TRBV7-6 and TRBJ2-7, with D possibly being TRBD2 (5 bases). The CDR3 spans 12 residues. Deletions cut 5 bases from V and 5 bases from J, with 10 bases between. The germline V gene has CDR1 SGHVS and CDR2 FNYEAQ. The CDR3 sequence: CASSPGVNEQYF. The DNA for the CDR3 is TGTGCCAGCAGCCCCGGGGTTAACGAGCAGTACTTC. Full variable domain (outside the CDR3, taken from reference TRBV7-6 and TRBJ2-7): GAGVSQSPRYKVTKRGQDVALRCDPISGHVSLYWYRQALGQGPEFLTYFNYEAQQDKSGLPNDRFSAERPEGSISTLTIQRTEQRDSAMYRCASSPGVNEQYFGPGTRLTVT.